This T cell receptor beta chain was found in a study of OX40 agonist ivuxolimab in advanced cancers. Notes on the study in general: Doses of 0.1 to 3.0 mg/kg were accompanied by clonal expansion of CD4+ and CD8+ blood T cells by week 6. On average, CD8+ T cells showed a greater number of expanded clones than CD4+.

The data were produced by immunoSEQ multiplex PCR, yet TCRdb's version contains in-frame clones alone and is incomplete. In the table there are tens of thousands of clones, about 88% of which are singletons. A remark on this clone: What it recognizes is unknown.

V gave up 6 bases and J gave up 1 base, with 12 bases separating them. The CDR3 has 14 amino acids. Germline V lookup: CDR1 MGHRA, CDR2 YSYEKL. The chain recombines TRBV4-1 with TRBJ1-1; D is possibly TRBD1 (6 bases). The sample consisted of CD4+ or CD8+ T cells sorted from blood, taken in a trial of the OX40 agonist ivuxolimab. This TCR was sampled from an adult with an advanced solid tumor such as melanoma, head and neck, liver or kidney cancer. The CDR3 sequence is CASRARGGNTEAFF. In nucleotides, the CDR3 is TGCGCCAGCAGGGCGAGGGGGGGGAACACTGAAGCTTTCTTT.